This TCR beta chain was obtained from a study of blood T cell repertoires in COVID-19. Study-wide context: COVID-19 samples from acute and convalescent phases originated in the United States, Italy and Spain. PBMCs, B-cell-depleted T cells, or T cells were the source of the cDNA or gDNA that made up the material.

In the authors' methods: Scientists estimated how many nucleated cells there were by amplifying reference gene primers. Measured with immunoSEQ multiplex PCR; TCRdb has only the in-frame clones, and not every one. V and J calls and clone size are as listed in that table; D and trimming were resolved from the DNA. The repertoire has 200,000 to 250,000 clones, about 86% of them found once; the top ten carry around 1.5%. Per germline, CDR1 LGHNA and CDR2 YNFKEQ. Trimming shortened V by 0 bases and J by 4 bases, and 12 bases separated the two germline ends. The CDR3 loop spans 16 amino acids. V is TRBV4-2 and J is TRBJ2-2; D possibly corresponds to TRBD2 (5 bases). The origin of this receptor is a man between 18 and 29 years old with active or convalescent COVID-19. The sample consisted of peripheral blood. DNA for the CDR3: TGTGCCAGCAGCCAAGAACGGGGTTCGGGCACCGGGGAGCTGTTTTTT. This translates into CASSQERGSGTGELFF.